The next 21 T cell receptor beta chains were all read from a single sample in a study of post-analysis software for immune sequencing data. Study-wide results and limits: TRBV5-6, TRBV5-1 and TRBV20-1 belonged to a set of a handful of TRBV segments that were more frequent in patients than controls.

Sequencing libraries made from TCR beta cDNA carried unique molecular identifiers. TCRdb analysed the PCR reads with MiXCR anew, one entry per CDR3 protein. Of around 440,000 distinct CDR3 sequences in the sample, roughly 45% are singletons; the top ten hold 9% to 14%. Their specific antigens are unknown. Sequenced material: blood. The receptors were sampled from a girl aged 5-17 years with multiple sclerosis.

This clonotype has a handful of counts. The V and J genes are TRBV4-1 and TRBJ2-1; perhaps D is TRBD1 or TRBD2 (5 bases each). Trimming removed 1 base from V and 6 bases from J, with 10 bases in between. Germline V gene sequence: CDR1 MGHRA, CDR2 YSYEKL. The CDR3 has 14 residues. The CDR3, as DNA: TGCGCCAGCAGCCAAGTCTCGGGGCGCAATGAGCAGTTCTTC. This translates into CASSQVSGRNEQFF.

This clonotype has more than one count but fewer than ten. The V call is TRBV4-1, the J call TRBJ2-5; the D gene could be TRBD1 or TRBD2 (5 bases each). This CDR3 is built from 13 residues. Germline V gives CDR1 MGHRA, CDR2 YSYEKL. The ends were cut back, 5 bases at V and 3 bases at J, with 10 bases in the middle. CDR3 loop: CASSFGTEETQYF. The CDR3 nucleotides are TGCGCCAGCAGCTTCGGGACGGAAGAGACCCAGTACTTC.

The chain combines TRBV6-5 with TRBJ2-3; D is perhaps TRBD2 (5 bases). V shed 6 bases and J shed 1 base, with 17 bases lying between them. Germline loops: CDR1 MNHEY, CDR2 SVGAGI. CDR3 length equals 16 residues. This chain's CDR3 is CASSRGGLGGTDTQYF. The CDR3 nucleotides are TGTGCCAGCAGCCGCGGCGGTCTCGGGGGCACAGATACGCAGTATTTT.

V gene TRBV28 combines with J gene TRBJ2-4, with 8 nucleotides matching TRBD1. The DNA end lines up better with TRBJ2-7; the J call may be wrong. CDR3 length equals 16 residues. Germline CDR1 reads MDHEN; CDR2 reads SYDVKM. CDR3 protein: CASSPGQGTSYYEQYF. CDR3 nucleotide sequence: TGTGCCAGCAGTCCCGGACAGGGAACCTCGTACTACGAGCAGTACTTC.

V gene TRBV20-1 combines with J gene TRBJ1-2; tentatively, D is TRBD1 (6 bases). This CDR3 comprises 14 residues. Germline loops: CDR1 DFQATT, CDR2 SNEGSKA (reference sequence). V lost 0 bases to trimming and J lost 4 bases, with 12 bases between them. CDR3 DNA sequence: TGCAGTGCTAGAGACGTCCGGGGGGCCTATGGCTACACCTTC. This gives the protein CSARDVRGAYGYTF.

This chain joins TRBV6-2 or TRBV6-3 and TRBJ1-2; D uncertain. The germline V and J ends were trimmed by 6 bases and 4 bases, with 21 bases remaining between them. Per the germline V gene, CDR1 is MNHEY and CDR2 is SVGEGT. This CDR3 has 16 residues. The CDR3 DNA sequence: TGTGCCAGCAGCTCCGCCGACCTCTCCTGGGGCTATGGCTACACCTTC. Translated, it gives CASSSADLSWGYGYTF.

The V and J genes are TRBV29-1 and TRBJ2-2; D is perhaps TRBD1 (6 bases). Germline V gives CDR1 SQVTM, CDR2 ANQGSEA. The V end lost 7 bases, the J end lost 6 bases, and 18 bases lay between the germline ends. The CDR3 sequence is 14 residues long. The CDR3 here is CSARGGDSSGELFF. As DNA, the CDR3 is TGCAGCGCCCGAGGGGGAGATTCTTCCGGGGAGCTGTTTTTT.

The CDR3 DNA reads TGCGCCAGCAGCCAGGGACTAGCGGAACAAGAGACCCAGTACTTC. Amino acids: CASSQGLAEQETQYF. The V gene is TRBV4-1, the J gene TRBJ2-5; 11 positions agree with TRBD2. There are 15 residues in the CDR3. Losses at the gene ends were 3 bases for V and 2 bases for J; bases not matched to a gene: 2. The germline gives CDR1 MGHRA, CDR2 YSYEKL.

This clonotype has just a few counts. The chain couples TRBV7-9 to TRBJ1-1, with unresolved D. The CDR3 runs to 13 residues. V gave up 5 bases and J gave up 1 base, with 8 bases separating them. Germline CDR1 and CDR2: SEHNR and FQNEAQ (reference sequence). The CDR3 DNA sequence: TGTGCCAGCAGCCCGACCCAGAACACTGAAGCTTTCTTT. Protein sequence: CASSPTQNTEAFF.

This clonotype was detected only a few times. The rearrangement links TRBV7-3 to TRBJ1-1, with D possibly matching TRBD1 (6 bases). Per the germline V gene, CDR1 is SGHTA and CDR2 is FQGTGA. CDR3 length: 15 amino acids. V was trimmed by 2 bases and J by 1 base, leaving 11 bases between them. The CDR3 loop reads CASSLLAQGNTEAFF. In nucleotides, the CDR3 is TGTGCCAGCAGCTTACTGGCACAGGGGAACACTGAAGCTTTCTTT. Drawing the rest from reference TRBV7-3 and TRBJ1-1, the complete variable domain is GAGVSQTPSNKVTEKGKYVELRCDPISGHTALYWYRQSLGQGPEFLIYFQGTGAADDSGLPNDRFFAVRPEGSVSTLKIQRTERGDSAVYLCASSLLAQGNTEAFFGQGTRLTVV.

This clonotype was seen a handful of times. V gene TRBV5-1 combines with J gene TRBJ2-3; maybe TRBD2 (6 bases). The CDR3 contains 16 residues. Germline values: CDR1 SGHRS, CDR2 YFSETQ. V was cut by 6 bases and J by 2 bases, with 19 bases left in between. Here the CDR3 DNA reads TGCGCCAGCACCAATTGGGCTAGCGCGAACACAGATACGCAGTATTTT. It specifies CASTNWASANTDTQYF.

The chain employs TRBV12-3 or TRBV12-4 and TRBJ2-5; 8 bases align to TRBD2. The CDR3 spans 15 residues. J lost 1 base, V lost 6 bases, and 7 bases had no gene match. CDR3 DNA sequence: TGTGCCAGCAGCATGACTAGCGTGCTCCAAGAGACCCAGTACTTC. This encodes CASSMTSVLQETQYF.

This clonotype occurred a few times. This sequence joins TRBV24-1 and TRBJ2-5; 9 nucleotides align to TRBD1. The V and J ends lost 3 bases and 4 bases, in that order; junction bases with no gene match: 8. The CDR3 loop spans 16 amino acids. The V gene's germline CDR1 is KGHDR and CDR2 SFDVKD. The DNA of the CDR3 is TGTGCCACCAGTGATATTGAAACAGGGGGCCGAGAGACCCAGTACTTC. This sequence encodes CATSDIETGGRETQYF.

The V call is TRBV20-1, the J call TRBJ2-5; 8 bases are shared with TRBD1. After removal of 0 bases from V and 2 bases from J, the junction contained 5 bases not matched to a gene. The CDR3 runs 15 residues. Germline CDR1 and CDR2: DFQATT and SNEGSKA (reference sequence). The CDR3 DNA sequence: TGCAGTGCTAGAGATTTCGGGACAGGACAAGAGACCCAGTACTTC. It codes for CSARDFGTGQETQYF.

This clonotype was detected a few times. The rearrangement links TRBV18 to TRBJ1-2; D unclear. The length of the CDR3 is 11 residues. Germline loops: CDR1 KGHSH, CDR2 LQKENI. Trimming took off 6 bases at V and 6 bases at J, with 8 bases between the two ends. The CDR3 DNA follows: TGTGCCAGCTCCCCTCAGGATGGCTACACCTTC. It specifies CASSPQDGYTF.

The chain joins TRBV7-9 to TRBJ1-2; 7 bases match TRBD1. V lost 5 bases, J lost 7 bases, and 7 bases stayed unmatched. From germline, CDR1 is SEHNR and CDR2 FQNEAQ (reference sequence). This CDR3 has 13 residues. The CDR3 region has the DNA TGTGCCAGCAGCCGGGACAGTAATTTTGGCTACACCTTC. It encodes CASSRDSNFGYTF.

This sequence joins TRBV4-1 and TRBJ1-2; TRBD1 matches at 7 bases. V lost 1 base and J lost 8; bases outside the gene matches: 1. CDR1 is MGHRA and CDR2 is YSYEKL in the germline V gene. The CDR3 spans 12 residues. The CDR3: CASSQGQGGYTF. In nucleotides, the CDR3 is TGCGCCAGCAGCCAAGGACAGGGCGGCTACACCTTC.

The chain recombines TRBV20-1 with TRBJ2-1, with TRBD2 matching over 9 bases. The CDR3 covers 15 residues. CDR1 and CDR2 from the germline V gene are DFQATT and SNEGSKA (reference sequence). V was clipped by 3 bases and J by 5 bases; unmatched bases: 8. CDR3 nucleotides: TGCAGTGCTAGCCCGGCGGGAGGGGCTAACAATGAGCAGTTCTTC. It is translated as CSASPAGGANNEQFF.

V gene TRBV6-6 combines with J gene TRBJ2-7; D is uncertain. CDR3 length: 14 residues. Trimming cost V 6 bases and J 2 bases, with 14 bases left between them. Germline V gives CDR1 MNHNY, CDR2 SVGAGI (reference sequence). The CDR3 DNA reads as TGTGCCAGCAGCGCCCCCGGCGGACCCTACGAGCAGTACTTC. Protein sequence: CASSAPGGPYEQYF.

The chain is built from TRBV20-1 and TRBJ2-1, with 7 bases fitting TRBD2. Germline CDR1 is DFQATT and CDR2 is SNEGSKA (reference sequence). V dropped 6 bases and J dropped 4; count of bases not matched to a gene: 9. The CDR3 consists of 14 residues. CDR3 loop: CSAEKRGGYNEQFF. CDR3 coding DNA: TGCAGTGCGGAGAAGCGGGGAGGGTACAATGAGCAGTTCTTC.

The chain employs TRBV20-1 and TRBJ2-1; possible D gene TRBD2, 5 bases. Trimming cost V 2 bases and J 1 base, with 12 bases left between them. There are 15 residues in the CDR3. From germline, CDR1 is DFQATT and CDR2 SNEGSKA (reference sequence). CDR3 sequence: CSARPGIGSYNEQFF. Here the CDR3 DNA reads TGCAGTGCTAGACCCGGGATTGGATCCTACAATGAGCAGTTCTTC.